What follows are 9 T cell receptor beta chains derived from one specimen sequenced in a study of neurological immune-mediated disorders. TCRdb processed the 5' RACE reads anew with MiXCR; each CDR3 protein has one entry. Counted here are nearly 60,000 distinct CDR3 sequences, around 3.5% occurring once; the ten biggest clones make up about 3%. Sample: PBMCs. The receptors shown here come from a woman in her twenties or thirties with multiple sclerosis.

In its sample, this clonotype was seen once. The CDR3 nucleotides are TGTGCCAGCAGCCAAGGAGACGGGGGCGGACCCTTTAAGCAGTACTTC. This translates into CASSQGDGGGPFKQYF. This chain uses TRBV3-1 with TRBJ2-7; D may match TRBD1 or TRBD2 (6 bases each). The CDR3 runs 16 residues. Germline V gene lookup returns CDR1 LGHDT and CDR2 YNNKEL (reference sequence). V was clipped by 1 base and J by 8 bases, with 21 bases between them.

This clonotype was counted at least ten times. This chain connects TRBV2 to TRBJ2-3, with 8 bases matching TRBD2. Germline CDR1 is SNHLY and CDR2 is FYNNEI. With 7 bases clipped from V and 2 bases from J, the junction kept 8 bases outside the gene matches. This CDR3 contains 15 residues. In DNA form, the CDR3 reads TGTGCCAGCACATCCGGGACTAGACCCACAGATACGCAGTATTTT. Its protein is CASTSGTRPTDTQYF.

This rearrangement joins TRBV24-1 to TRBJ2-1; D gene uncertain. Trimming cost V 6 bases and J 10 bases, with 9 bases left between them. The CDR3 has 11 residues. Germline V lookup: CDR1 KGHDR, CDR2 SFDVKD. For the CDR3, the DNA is TGTGCCACCAGTCGTGGGAAAGAGCAGTTCTTC. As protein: CATSRGKEQFF.

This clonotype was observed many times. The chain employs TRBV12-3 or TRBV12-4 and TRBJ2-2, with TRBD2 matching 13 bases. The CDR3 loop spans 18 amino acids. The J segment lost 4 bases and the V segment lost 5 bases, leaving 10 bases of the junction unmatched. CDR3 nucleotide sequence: TGTGCCAGCAGTCCAAGTGGACTAGCGGGGGTTATCACCGGGGAGCTGTTTTTT. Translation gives CASSPSGLAGVITGELFF.

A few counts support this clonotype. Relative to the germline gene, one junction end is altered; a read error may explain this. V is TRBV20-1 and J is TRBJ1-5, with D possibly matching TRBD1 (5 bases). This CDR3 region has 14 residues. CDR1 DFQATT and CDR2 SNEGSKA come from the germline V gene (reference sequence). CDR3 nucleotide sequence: TGCAGTGCTAGCCCGGGGGGGAGCAATCAGCCCCAGAATTTT. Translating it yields CSASPGGSNQPQNF.

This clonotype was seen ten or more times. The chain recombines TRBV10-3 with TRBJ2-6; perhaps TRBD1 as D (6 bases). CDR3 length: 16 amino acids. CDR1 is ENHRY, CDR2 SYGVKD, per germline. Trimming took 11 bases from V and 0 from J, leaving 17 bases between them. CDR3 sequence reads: CASRQELFSGANVLTF. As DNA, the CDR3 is TGTGCCTCCCGACAGGAACTTTTCTCTGGGGCCAACGTCCTGACTTTC.

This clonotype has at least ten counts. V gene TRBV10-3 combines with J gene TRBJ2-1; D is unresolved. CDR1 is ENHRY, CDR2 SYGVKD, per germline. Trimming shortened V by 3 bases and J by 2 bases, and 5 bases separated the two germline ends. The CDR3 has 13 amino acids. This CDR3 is CAISDAAYNEQFF. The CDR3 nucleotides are TGTGCCATCAGTGATGCGGCCTACAATGAGCAGTTCTTC.

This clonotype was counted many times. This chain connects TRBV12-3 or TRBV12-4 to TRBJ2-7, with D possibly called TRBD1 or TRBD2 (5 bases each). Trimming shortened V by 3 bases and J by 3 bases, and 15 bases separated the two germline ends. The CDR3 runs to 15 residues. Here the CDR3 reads CASSFQGDWSYEQYF. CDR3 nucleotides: TGTGCCAGCAGTTTCCAGGGAGATTGGAGCTACGAGCAGTACTTC.

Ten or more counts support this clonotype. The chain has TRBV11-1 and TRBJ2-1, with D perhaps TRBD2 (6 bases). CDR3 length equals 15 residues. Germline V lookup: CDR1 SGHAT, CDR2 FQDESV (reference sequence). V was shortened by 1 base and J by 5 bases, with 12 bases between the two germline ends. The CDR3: CASSLGRGSHNEQFF. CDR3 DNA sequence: TGTGCCAGCAGCTTAGGTCGGGGGTCCCACAATGAGCAGTTCTTC. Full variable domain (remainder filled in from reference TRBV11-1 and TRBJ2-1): EAEVAQSPRYKITEKSQAVAFWCDPISGHATLYWYRQILGQGPELLVQFQDESVVDDSQLPKDRFSAERLKGVDSTLKIQPAELGDSAMYLCASSLGRGSHNEQFFGPGTRLTVL.